The following is a TCR beta chain sequence with its context. CDR1 is SGHTA and CDR2 is FQGNSA in the germline V gene. After removal of 5 bases from V and 5 bases from J, the junction contained 8 bases not matched to a gene. The CDR3 has 14 amino acids. The sample originates from a study of radiotherapy plus CTLA-4 blockade in lung cancer. The data were produced by immunoSEQ multiplex PCR, yet TCRdb's version contains in-frame clones alone and is incomplete. The table shows approximately 77,000 clones, with approximately 80% occurring only once. J is TRBJ2-5 and V is TRBV7-2; 7 nucleotides agree with TRBD2. This TCR was recovered from a human donor with non-small cell lung cancer who had stable disease on radiotherapy plus ipilimumab. The sequenced sample was peripheral blood, obtained from a patient treated with radiotherapy plus ipilimumab. CDR3 DNA sequence: TGTGCCAGCAGCGGGAGGGCCGAGAGGGAGACCCAGTACTTC. The encoded protein is CASSGRAERETQYF.